Listed below are T cell receptor beta chains from one sample, sequenced in a study of T cells in Graves' hyperthyroidism and ophthalmopathy. TCRdb independently ran MiXCR on the multiplex PCR reads; one entry per CDR3 protein. The table records approximately 690,000 distinct CDR3 sequences, less than 25% of them present only once. Specimen: blood. The source is a man younger than 40 with Graves' ophthalmopathy. Each CDR3 is given with its conserved first and last residue. A D gene is named only where the DNA matches it firmly. Only part of the rows carry a size: once, few, many, or a class if the clone is expanded.

d_call: TRBD2; v_call: TRBV9; clone_size: -; j_call: TRBJ2-1; cdr3_aa: CASSPQGRIAGAAYNEQFF; cdr3_nt: TGTGCCAGCAGCCCACAGGGGAGGATAGCGGGAGCGGCGTACAATGAGCAGTTCTTC
d_call: TRBD1; v_call: TRBV29-1; clone_size: -; j_call: TRBJ1-3; cdr3_aa: CSVLGDRLFGNTIYF; cdr3_nt: TGCAGCGTCTTAGGGGACAGATTATTTGGAAACACCATATATTTT
d_call: TRBD2; v_call: TRBV6-1; clone_size: few; j_call: TRBJ2-7; cdr3_aa: CASSTEGTSGRYEQYF; cdr3_nt: TGTGCCAGCAGTACCGAAGGGACTAGCGGGAGATACGAGCAGTACTTC
d_call: -; v_call: TRBV13; clone_size: many; j_call: TRBJ2-3; cdr3_aa: CASSVGSFTDTQYF; cdr3_nt: TGTGCCAGCAGCGTGGGGTCTTTCACAGATACGCAGTATTTT
d_call: TRBD2; v_call: TRBV28; clone_size: many; j_call: TRBJ2-7; cdr3_aa: CASSAGTSGISEQYF; cdr3_nt: TGTGCCAGCAGTGCCGGGACTAGCGGGATCAGCGAGCAGTACTTC
d_call: -; v_call: TRBV29-1; clone_size: -; j_call: TRBJ2-7; cdr3_aa: CSVETKDSYEQYF; cdr3_nt: TGCAGCGTTGAAACCAAGGACAGCTACGAGCAGTACTTC
d_call: -; v_call: TRBV2; clone_size: few; j_call: TRBJ1-1; cdr3_aa: CASTEPNTEAFF; cdr3_nt: TGTGCCAGCACAGAACCGAACACTGAAGCTTTCTTT
d_call: TRBD2; v_call: TRBV7-9; clone_size: few; j_call: TRBJ2-7; cdr3_aa: CASSFSSGFGEQYF; cdr3_nt: TGTGCCAGCAGCTTTTCTAGCGGCTTCGGAGAGCAGTACTTC
d_call: -; v_call: TRBV15; clone_size: -; j_call: TRBJ1-1; cdr3_aa: CATSRDYGSMDLNTEAFF; cdr3_nt: TGTGCCACCAGCAGAGATTACGGGTCTATGGACCTGAACACTGAAGCTTTCTTT
d_call: TRBD1; v_call: TRBV6-1; clone_size: few; j_call: TRBJ2-5; cdr3_aa: CASSPPGQGSETQYF; cdr3_nt: TGTGCCAGCAGTCCACCGGGACAGGGTTCGGAGACCCAGTACTTC